This entry lists 17 T cell receptor beta chains sequenced from one sample in a study of CD8+ T cells in alopecia areata. RNA was isolated and reverse transcribed to cDNA, the sequencing template. The data were produced by immunoSEQ multiplex PCR, yet TCRdb's version contains in-frame clones alone and is incomplete. The data show 150,000 to 200,000 clones, around 57% seen once. The source material was CD4+ T cells sorted from blood. These receptor sequences come from a human donor in good health.

The chain uses TRBV29-1 and TRBJ2-3, with D perhaps TRBD2 (5 bases). The CDR3 extends over 11 amino acids. With 7 bases removed from V and 7 bases from J, the gap between germline ends came to 12 bases. Germline CDR1 and CDR2: SQVTM and ANQGSEA. The CDR3 nucleotides are TGCAGCGGAGGGCCCTTAAATACGCAGTATTTT. The encoded protein is CSGGPLNTQYF.

The chain has TRBV7-2 and TRBJ2-7; perhaps TRBD1 as D (6 bases). V was clipped by 4 bases and J by 7 bases, with 11 bases between them. CDR3 size: 12 residues. Germline-derived CDR1 and CDR2 are SGHTA and FQGNSA. CDR3 region: CASSWDIREQYF. DNA of the CDR3: TGTGCCAGCAGCTGGGACATTAGGGAGCAGTACTTC.

The chain recombines TRBV29-1 with TRBJ1-2; D not resolved. Germline V gene sequence: CDR1 SQVTM, CDR2 ANQGSEA. CDR3 length: 12 amino acids. Trimming cost V 7 bases and J 2 bases, with 11 bases left between them. The chain's CDR3 is CSARSGNYGYTF. In nucleotides, the CDR3 is TGCAGCGCCCGTTCGGGGAACTATGGCTACACCTTC.

CDR3 DNA sequence: TGTGCCAGCAGCCGGGGACAGGGGTTGGGAGAGACCCAGTACTTC. It yields the protein CASSRGQGLGETQYF. The chain employs TRBV7-9 and TRBJ2-5; 10 positions match TRBD1. Losses at the gene ends were 5 bases for V and 4 bases for J; bases not matched to a gene: 7. The CDR3 has 15 residues. Germline V gives CDR1 SEHNR, CDR2 FQNEAQ (reference sequence).

The chain recombines TRBV5-6 with TRBJ2-7, with D possibly matching TRBD1 (6 bases). Germline assignment: CDR1 SGHDT and CDR2 YYEEEE. The length of the CDR3 is 11 residues. V was pared by 4 bases and J by 8 bases, with 10 bases between. CDR3 sequence reads: CASSTGQKQYF. CDR3 coding DNA: TGTGCCAGCAGCACCGGACAGAAGCAGTACTTC.

This clone turned up a few times. J is TRBJ2-5 and V is TRBV29-1; either TRBD1 or TRBD2 may supply D (5 bases each). Trimming removed 8 bases at V and 2 bases at J, with 15 bases between. The CDR3 contains 13 residues. Germline loops: CDR1 SQVTM, CDR2 ANQGSEA. The CDR3 nucleotides are TGCAGCTCGATCGGGGCCCGTCAAGAGACCCAGTACTTC. Amino acids: CSSIGARQETQYF.

The chain links TRBV7-3 to TRBJ2-2, with no clear D. CDR3 length: 12 residues. V was pared by 5 bases and J by 7 bases, with 8 bases between. Germline CDR1 reads SGHTA; CDR2 reads FQGTGA. The chain's CDR3 is CASSRHGGELFF. DNA for the CDR3: TGTGCCAGCAGCCGACACGGCGGGGAGCTGTTTTTT.

In its sample, this clone was seen a few times. J is TRBJ2-5 and V is TRBV6-6; 10 positions agree with TRBD2. After removal of 6 bases from V and 5 bases from J, the junction contained 6 bases not matched to a gene. In germline, CDR1 is MNHNY, CDR2 SVGAGI (reference sequence). This CDR3 has 14 residues. The CDR3 DNA sequence: TGTGCCAGCAGCTCCGGGACTAGCGTCGAGACCCAGTACTTC. It encodes CASSSGTSVETQYF.

V gene TRBV14 combines with J gene TRBJ2-7; D gene uncertain. CDR1 and CDR2 (germline): SGHDN, FVKESK. Deletions cut 3 bases from V and 3 bases from J, with 12 bases between. There are 14 residues in the CDR3. The CDR3 DNA reads TGTGCCAGCAGCCAGGGCAACGCAGACTACGAGCAGTACTTC. Its translation: CASSQGNADYEQYF.

The V and J genes are TRBV29-1 and TRBJ2-7; 9 bases fit TRBD1. The germline CDR1 and CDR2 sequences are SQVTM and ANQGSEA. The CDR3 sequence is 14 residues long. The V gene end was trimmed by 8 bases and the J gene end by 5 bases; junction bases not matched to a gene: 13. The CDR3 loop is CSINAGTGTHEQYF. CDR3 nucleotide sequence: TGCAGCATAAACGCCGGGACAGGGACCCACGAGCAGTACTTC.

The rearrangement links TRBV29-1 to TRBJ2-7, with D possibly TRBD2 on 5 matching bases. The CDR3 contains 15 residues. V was pared by 5 bases and J by 6 bases, with 23 bases between. Germline V CDR1 and CDR2: SQVTM, ANQGSEA. CDR3 region: CSVLPNEGKGLEQYF. The CDR3 DNA reads as TGCAGCGTTCTCCCAAATGAGGGAAAGGGTCTCGAGCAGTACTTC.

The V and J genes are TRBV7-3 and TRBJ1-2; D not resolved. The CDR3 is 12 amino acids. CDR1 and CDR2 (germline): SGHTA, FQGTGA. Trimming removed 5 bases at V and 4 bases at J, with 8 bases between. In DNA, the CDR3 is TGTGCCAGCAGCCCATCGCGCTATGGCTACACCTTC. Translation gives CASSPSRYGYTF.

This clone has just a few counts. J is TRBJ1-2 and V is TRBV18; TRBD1 matches 7 bases. The CDR3 covers 14 residues. Germline V gene lookup returns CDR1 KGHSH and CDR2 LQKENI. V trimming: 3 bases; J trimming: 4 bases; junction bases outside the gene matches: 5. The chain's CDR3 is CASSPETGSYGYTF. The CDR3 DNA reads TGTGCCAGCTCACCGGAGACAGGGTCCTATGGCTACACCTTC.

The CDR3 sequence: CASRGLAANTDTQYF. The CDR3 nucleotides are TGTGCCAGCAGGGGACTAGCGGCTAACACAGATACGCAGTATTTT. The chain recombines TRBV2 with TRBJ2-3; 11 bases line up with TRBD2. Germline loops: CDR1 SNHLY, CDR2 FYNNEI. V lost 6 bases to trimming and J lost 2 bases; unmatched junction nucleotides: 4. The CDR3 length is 15 residues.

CDR3 in DNA: TGCAGCGTTCTCCTTGTAACCGGGCAATCACGACGGCAGTACTTC. It is translated as CSVLLVTGQSRRQYF. The chain recombines TRBV29-1 with TRBJ2-7, with unresolved D. Trimming took off 5 bases at V and 9 bases at J, with 26 bases between the two ends. The CDR3 is made up of 15 amino acids. Per the germline V gene, CDR1 is SQVTM and CDR2 is ANQGSEA.

This clone was detected only a few times. The V gene is TRBV11-2, the J gene TRBJ2-7; D may be TRBD2 (7 bases). The CDR3 has 14 amino acids. The V and J ends lost 5 bases and 5 bases respectively, with 16 bases between them. CDR1 SGHAT and CDR2 FQNNGV come from the germline V gene. The DNA for the CDR3 is TGTGCCAGCAGCCCGGGGAGGGGGGTTGACGAGCAGTACTTC. As protein: CASSPGRGVDEQYF.

A few counts support this clone. V gene TRBV9 combines with J gene TRBJ2-7; weak D call: TRBD1 (7 bases). V was pared by 3 bases and J by 3 bases, with 16 bases between. This CDR3 has 15 residues. The germline CDR1 and CDR2 sequences are SGDLS and YYNGEE. CDR3 protein: CASSASTGRNYEQYF. CDR3 nucleotides: TGTGCCAGCAGCGCCTCGACAGGGAGGAACTACGAGCAGTACTTC.